The rows below give T cell receptor beta chains drawn from one sample of a study of T cells in Graves' hyperthyroidism and ophthalmopathy. TCRdb independently ran MiXCR on the multiplex PCR reads; one entry per CDR3 protein. Here the sample spans 89,000 or so distinct CDR3 sequences, around 37% being singletons. The sequenced material came from peripheral blood or thyroid tissue (not recorded which). These receptors were obtained from a woman in her 30s with Graves' hyperthyroidism. Each CDR3 is given without its conserved first and last residue. A D gene is named only where the DNA matches it firmly.

v_call | d_call | cdr3_length | cdr3_aa
TRBV11-2 | TRBD2 | 13 | ASSYSGSGGGELF
TRBV13 | TRBD1 | 16 | ASSPGTGAGAGRYEQY
TRBV12-3/TRBV12-4 | NA | 11 | ASSSGGDQPQH
TRBV5-1 | NA | 11 | ASSRLGQEKLF
TRBV9 | NA | 11 | ASSVYGDSPLH
TRBV27 | NA | 11 | ASRGPNNEKLF
TRBV12-3/TRBV12-4 | TRBD1 | 12 | ASSFHRGNSPLH
TRBV18 | NA | 11 | ASSPNRVYEQY
TRBV28 | NA | 11 | ASSLFAVYGYT
TRBV7-9 | NA | 11 | ASSSPAAGGCT
TRBV5-1 | TRBD2 | 15 | ASSWASGAGVPYEQY
TRBV7-3 | NA | 12 | ASSLSRVSDTQY
TRBV20-1 | TRBD2 | 18 | SARGTDSSGRGANTGELF
TRBV7-9 | TRBD1 | 11 | ASTGGATDTQY
TRBV11-2 | NA | 12 | ASSSSWGRETQY
TRBV7-9 | TRBD1 | 15 | ASSLEGQGLFTDTQY
TRBV28 | NA | 15 | ASSLPGTLFFSYGYT
TRBV20-1 | TRBD2 | 15 | SARASGGSLISYEQY
TRBV7-2 | NA | 11 | ASSLGGRGSQH
TRBV15 | TRBD1 | 12 | ATSLGQGASPLH
TRBV28 | TRBD2 | 17 | ASSSPSRTSGDFGETQY
TRBV28 | TRBD1 | 13 | ASSSGRGPTDTQY
TRBV7-2 | NA | 9 | ASSFYTEAF
TRBV15 | TRBD1 | 14 | ATSRDRTGFGETQY
TRBV11-1 | TRBD1 | 12 | ASSLNDRVYEQY
TRBV6-5 | NA | 14 | ASSYWGTDHNQPQH
TRBV18 | NA | 13 | ASSPFKDTRTEAF
TRBV5-5 | NA | 12 | ASSPRSLQDTQY
TRBV7-7 | NA | 13 | ASSADSRWWDTIY
TRBV10-3 | NA | 12 | AISVQGMNTEAF
TRBV20-1 | TRBD2 | 16 | SAQSRTTSGRATDTQY
TRBV24-1 | TRBD1 | 14 | ATSDSGQEISYEQY
TRBV7-9 | NA | 12 | ASSLGRNQETQY